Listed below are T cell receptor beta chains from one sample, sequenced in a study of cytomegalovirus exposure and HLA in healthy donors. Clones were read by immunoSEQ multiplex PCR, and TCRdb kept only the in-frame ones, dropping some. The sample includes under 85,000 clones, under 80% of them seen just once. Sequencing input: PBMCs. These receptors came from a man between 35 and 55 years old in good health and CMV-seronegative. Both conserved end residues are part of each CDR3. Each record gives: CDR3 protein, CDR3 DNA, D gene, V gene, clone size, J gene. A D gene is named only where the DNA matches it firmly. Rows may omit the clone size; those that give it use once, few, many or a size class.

CDR3aa: CATLAGTQYF; CDR3nt: TGTGCCACCCTAGCGGGAACGCAGTATTTT; d_gene: TRBD2; v_gene: TRBV6-1; abundance: .; j_gene: TRBJ2-3
CDR3aa: CASSHDRQVDGYTF; CDR3nt: TGTGCCAGCAGCCATGATCGACAGGTCGATGGCTACACCTTC; d_gene: .; v_gene: TRBV11-1; abundance: .; j_gene: TRBJ1-2
CDR3aa: CASSYTSEYEQFF; CDR3nt: TGTGCCAGCAGTTATACTAGTGAATATGAGCAGTTCTTC; d_gene: .; v_gene: TRBV6-4; abundance: .; j_gene: TRBJ2-1
CDR3aa: CASSTNYPGYNEQFF; CDR3nt: TGTGCCAGCAGTACCAACTACCCCGGATACAATGAGCAGTTCTTC; d_gene: .; v_gene: TRBV6-6; abundance: few; j_gene: TRBJ2-1
CDR3aa: CASSPQQGNTEAFF; CDR3nt: TGTGCCAGCTCACCGCAACAGGGGAACACTGAAGCTTTCTTT; d_gene: .; v_gene: TRBV18; abundance: .; j_gene: TRBJ1-1
CDR3aa: CASSLFLLQGPRFSNQPQHF; CDR3nt: TGTGCCAGCAGTTTATTTTTGCTCCAGGGCCCTCGATTTAGCAATCAGCCCCAGCATTTT; d_gene: .; v_gene: TRBV28; abundance: .; j_gene: TRBJ1-5
CDR3aa: CASSVTGIDYGYTF; CDR3nt: TGTGCCAGCAGCGTGACAGGGATCGACTATGGCTACACCTTC; d_gene: TRBD1; v_gene: TRBV5-4; abundance: .; j_gene: TRBJ1-2
CDR3aa: CASSLDPSGELFF; CDR3nt: TGCGCCAGCAGCTTGGATCCGTCCGGGGAGCTGTTTTTT; d_gene: .; v_gene: TRBV5-1; abundance: .; j_gene: TRBJ2-2
CDR3aa: CASSERSGRSRPEAFF; CDR3nt: TGCGCCAGCAGCGAGAGATCAGGGAGGAGCAGGCCTGAAGCTTTCTTT; d_gene: .; v_gene: TRBV5-1; abundance: .; j_gene: TRBJ1-1
CDR3aa: CASRQAGTENQPQHF; CDR3nt: TGTGCCAGCAGGCAAGCCGGGACAGAGAATCAGCCCCAGCATTTT; d_gene: TRBD1; v_gene: TRBV28; abundance: once; j_gene: TRBJ1-5
CDR3aa: CASSLRGGLETQYF; CDR3nt: TGTGCCAGCAGTTTAAGAGGCGGGTTAGAGACCCAGTACTTC; d_gene: .; v_gene: TRBV7-9; abundance: .; j_gene: TRBJ2-5
CDR3aa: CASSPVDRATEAFF; CDR3nt: TGTGCCAGCAGCCCGGTCGACAGGGCCACTGAAGCTTTCTTT; d_gene: TRBD1; v_gene: TRBV5-4; abundance: .; j_gene: TRBJ1-1
CDR3aa: CASGLSSGSQETQYF; CDR3nt: TGTGCTAGTGGTTTGAGTAGCGGGAGCCAAGAGACCCAGTACTTC; d_gene: TRBD2; v_gene: TRBV12-5; abundance: .; j_gene: TRBJ2-5
CDR3aa: CASSLVATEAFF; CDR3nt: TGTGCCAGCAGTTTGGTAGCGACTGAAGCTTTCTTT; d_gene: .; v_gene: TRBV28; abundance: .; j_gene: TRBJ1-1
CDR3aa: CASSPDRGLVSSPLHF; CDR3nt: TGTGCCAGCAGCCCAGACAGGGGGCTTGTGAGTTCACCCCTCCACTTT; d_gene: TRBD1; v_gene: TRBV5-8; abundance: few; j_gene: TRBJ1-6
CDR3aa: CASSGRTSGYGYEQFF; CDR3nt: TGTGCCAGCAGCGGAAGGACTAGCGGTTATGGGTATGAGCAGTTCTTC; d_gene: TRBD2; v_gene: TRBV11-3; abundance: .; j_gene: TRBJ2-1
CDR3aa: CASSPPGDRKYGYTF; CDR3nt: TGTGCCAGCAGCCCCCCTGGTGACAGAAAATATGGCTACACCTTC; d_gene: .; v_gene: TRBV7-2; abundance: few; j_gene: TRBJ1-2
CDR3aa: CASTRDSDTQYF; CDR3nt: TGTGCCAGCACGAGGGATTCGGATACGCAGTATTTT; d_gene: .; v_gene: TRBV2; abundance: .; j_gene: TRBJ2-3
CDR3aa: CASSRETVLETQYF; CDR3nt: TGTGCCAGCAGCCGGGAGACAGTCTTAGAGACCCAGTACTTC; d_gene: .; v_gene: TRBV6-6; abundance: .; j_gene: TRBJ2-5
CDR3aa: CASSATGLDADTQYF; CDR3nt: TGCGCCAGCAGCGCCACGGGGTTAGACGCAGATACGCAGTATTTT; d_gene: .; v_gene: TRBV5-1; abundance: .; j_gene: TRBJ2-3
CDR3aa: CASSMGQGTTNEQFF; CDR3nt: TGTGCCAGTAGTATGGGACAGGGGACAACCAATGAGCAGTTCTTC; d_gene: TRBD1; v_gene: TRBV19; abundance: .; j_gene: TRBJ2-1
CDR3aa: CASRRSGTGGTEQFF; CDR3nt: TGTGCCAGCAGACGGTCCGGGACAGGGGGCACCGAGCAGTTCTTC; d_gene: TRBD1; v_gene: TRBV6-6; abundance: .; j_gene: TRBJ2-1
CDR3aa: CASSERVAGAGSTQYF; CDR3nt: TGTGCCAGCAGTGAAAGGGTTGCGGGGGCGGGTAGTACGCAGTATTTT; d_gene: .; v_gene: TRBV2; abundance: .; j_gene: TRBJ2-3
CDR3aa: CASSQERASGATYEQYF; CDR3nt: TGCGCCAGCAGCCAAGAACGGGCTAGCGGGGCCACCTACGAGCAGTACTTC; d_gene: TRBD2; v_gene: TRBV4-1; abundance: .; j_gene: TRBJ2-7
CDR3aa: CASSKGVAEAFF; CDR3nt: TGTGCCAGCTCAAAGGGGGTCGCTGAAGCTTTCTTT; d_gene: .; v_gene: TRBV6-5; abundance: .; j_gene: TRBJ1-1
CDR3aa: CASSQDAGGVRAQYF; CDR3nt: TGCGCCAGCAGCCAAGATGCAGGGGGCGTTAGGGCCCAGTACTTC; d_gene: TRBD1; v_gene: TRBV4-1; abundance: .; j_gene: TRBJ2-5
CDR3aa: CASSELADEQFF; CDR3nt: TGTGCCAGCAGTGAACTAGCGGATGAGCAGTTCTTC; d_gene: TRBD2; v_gene: TRBV2; abundance: once; j_gene: TRBJ2-1
CDR3aa: CASSRDRGFYGHTF; CDR3nt: TGTGCCAGCTCCCGGGACAGGGGATTCTATGGCCACACCTTC; d_gene: TRBD1; v_gene: TRBV18; abundance: .; j_gene: TRBJ1-2
CDR3aa: CASMDRDRGSNQPQHF; CDR3nt: TGTGCCAGTATGGACCGGGACAGGGGAAGCAATCAGCCCCAGCATTTT; d_gene: TRBD1; v_gene: TRBV19; abundance: .; j_gene: TRBJ1-5
CDR3aa: CASSVGGGTSTDTQYF; CDR3nt: TGTGCCAGCAGCGTAGGGGGCGGGACTAGCACAGATACGCAGTATTTT; d_gene: .; v_gene: TRBV9; abundance: .; j_gene: TRBJ2-3
CDR3aa: CASTGHPAGTEAFF; CDR3nt: TGTGCCAGCACGGGACATCCGGCTGGCACTGAAGCTTTCTTT; d_gene: .; v_gene: TRBV28; abundance: .; j_gene: TRBJ1-1
CDR3aa: CASSEEGGDYYGYTF; CDR3nt: TGTGCCAGCAGTGAAGAAGGGGGCGACTACTATGGCTACACCTTC; d_gene: TRBD1; v_gene: TRBV6-1; abundance: .; j_gene: TRBJ1-2
CDR3aa: CASSLSAGSSYNEQFF; CDR3nt: TGTGCCAGCAGTTTATCGGCCGGGAGCTCCTACAATGAGCAGTTCTTC; d_gene: .; v_gene: TRBV27; abundance: .; j_gene: TRBJ2-1
CDR3aa: CASSPLDREEAEAFF; CDR3nt: TGTGCCAGTAGTCCCCTGGACAGGGAGGAGGCTGAAGCTTTCTTT; d_gene: TRBD1; v_gene: TRBV19; abundance: .; j_gene: TRBJ1-1
CDR3aa: CASSVLLQERNTIYF; CDR3nt: TGTGCCAGCAGCGTTCTTCTACAGGAAAGGAACACCATATATTTT; d_gene: .; v_gene: TRBV11-2; abundance: .; j_gene: TRBJ1-3
CDR3aa: CASIGRQALYSGNTIYF; CDR3nt: TGTGCCAGTATTGGGAGACAGGCTCTTTACTCTGGAAACACCATATATTTT; d_gene: .; v_gene: TRBV19; abundance: .; j_gene: TRBJ1-3
CDR3aa: CASSSGERTEAFF; CDR3nt: TGTGCCAGCAGTTCAGGGGAACGGACTGAAGCTTTCTTT; d_gene: .; v_gene: TRBV28; abundance: .; j_gene: TRBJ1-1
CDR3aa: CSSSLAVSGANGLTF; CDR3nt: TGTTCCAGCAGCTTAGCCGTCTCTGGGGCCAACGGCCTGACTTTC; d_gene: .; v_gene: TRBV7-9; abundance: few; j_gene: TRBJ2-6
CDR3aa: CASSLRGPGSDTQYF; CDR3nt: TGTGCCAGCAGCTTGAGGGGGCCGGGCTCAGATACGCAGTATTTT; d_gene: TRBD1; v_gene: TRBV11-2; abundance: once; j_gene: TRBJ2-3
CDR3aa: CAGSQGFGTEAFF; CDR3nt: TGTGCCGGGTCTCAGGGTTTCGGGACTGAAGCTTTCTTT; d_gene: .; v_gene: TRBV6-1; abundance: .; j_gene: TRBJ1-1
CDR3aa: CASSYSRLAENEQFF; CDR3nt: TGTGCCAGCAGTTACTCCCGACTAGCCGAGAATGAGCAGTTCTTC; d_gene: TRBD2; v_gene: TRBV6-5; abundance: .; j_gene: TRBJ2-1
CDR3aa: CASSWTSGRRIGSYNEQFF; CDR3nt: TGTGCCAGCAGCTGGACTAGCGGGAGGAGGATCGGGTCCTACAATGAGCAGTTCTTC; d_gene: TRBD2; v_gene: TRBV7-8; abundance: .; j_gene: TRBJ2-1
CDR3aa: CASSYGGGYGYTF; CDR3nt: TGTGCCAGCAGTTACGGCGGAGGCTATGGCTACACCTTC; d_gene: .; v_gene: TRBV6-5; abundance: few; j_gene: TRBJ1-2
CDR3aa: CASSDGTKNTGELFF; CDR3nt: TGTGCCAGCAGTGACGGGACTAAGAACACCGGGGAGCTGTTTTTT; d_gene: TRBD2; v_gene: TRBV7-3; abundance: once; j_gene: TRBJ2-2
CDR3aa: CASSRTSGTLPPDTQYF; CDR3nt: TGTGCCAGCTCACGGACTAGCGGGACCCTCCCCCCAGATACGCAGTATTTT; d_gene: TRBD2; v_gene: TRBV18; abundance: .; j_gene: TRBJ2-3
CDR3aa: CASSLGAVFSNQPQHF; CDR3nt: TGTGCCAGCAGCTTAGGGGCAGTCTTTAGCAATCAGCCCCAGCATTTT; d_gene: .; v_gene: TRBV7-9; abundance: .; j_gene: TRBJ1-5
CDR3aa: CASSLDTAEKLFF; CDR3nt: TGTGCCAGCAGCTTAGACACGGCTGAAAAACTGTTTTTT; d_gene: .; v_gene: TRBV5-6; abundance: few; j_gene: TRBJ1-4
CDR3aa: CASRQQGATEAFF; CDR3nt: TGTGCCAGCAGGCAACAGGGGGCGACTGAAGCTTTCTTT; d_gene: TRBD1; v_gene: TRBV5-4; abundance: .; j_gene: TRBJ1-1
CDR3aa: CASSMVSREQYF; CDR3nt: TGTGCCAGTAGTATGGTTTCCCGGGAGCAGTACTTC; d_gene: .; v_gene: TRBV19; abundance: .; j_gene: TRBJ2-7
CDR3aa: CASNGGSNQPQHF; CDR3nt: TGTGCCAGCAACGGGGGGAGCAATCAGCCCCAGCATTTT; d_gene: .; v_gene: TRBV2; abundance: .; j_gene: TRBJ1-5
CDR3aa: CAISGTGLANSPLHF; CDR3nt: TGTGCCATCAGTGGGACGGGATTAGCTAATTCACCCCTCCACTTT; d_gene: .; v_gene: TRBV10-3; abundance: .; j_gene: TRBJ1-6
CDR3aa: CASSASTVMNTEAFF; CDR3nt: TGTGCCAGTAGTGCTTCAACGGTCATGAACACTGAAGCTTTCTTT; d_gene: .; v_gene: TRBV19; abundance: few; j_gene: TRBJ1-1
CDR3aa: CASSAGTGDTQYF; CDR3nt: TGTGCCAGCAGTGCCGGAACGGGGGATACGCAGTATTTT; d_gene: .; v_gene: TRBV6-4; abundance: .; j_gene: TRBJ2-3